Following are 23 T cell receptor beta chains from one sample sequenced in a study of blood T cell repertoires in COVID-19. TCRdb's copy holds only in-frame clones and misses some; the assay was immunoSEQ multiplex PCR. The sample lists around 370,000 clones; around 90% were seen once. Specimen: peripheral blood. Receptors originate from a man aged 18 to 29 with active or convalescent COVID-19.

This clone was observed once. The chain uses TRBV6-5 and TRBJ2-7, with D perhaps TRBD1 (6 bases). The CDR3 has 15 residues. Trimming removed 5 bases from V and 2 bases from J, with 16 bases in between. The germline CDR1 and CDR2 sequences are MNHEY and SVGAGI. The CDR3 loop is CASSKYRDTTYEQYF. In nucleotides, the CDR3 is TGTGCCAGCAGTAAGTACCGGGACACCACCTACGAGCAGTACTTC.

The chain has TRBV4-3 and TRBJ1-1, with D perhaps TRBD1 (5 bases). The CDR3 spans 13 residues. The V gene's germline CDR1 is LGHNA and CDR2 YSLEER. The V end was cut by 0 bases, the J end by 4 bases, with 6 bases between. This CDR3 is CASSQDGATEAFF. The CDR3 coding sequence is TGCGCCAGCAGCCAAGATGGGGCCACTGAAGCTTTCTTT.

The V call is TRBV27, the J call TRBJ1-6; possible D gene TRBD1, 6 bases. Germline V gives CDR1 MNHEY, CDR2 SMNVEV (reference sequence). V was cut by 3 bases and J by 14 bases, with 14 bases left in between. The CDR3 covers 13 residues. CDR3 in DNA: TGTGCCAGCAGTTTTCGACAGGCAACCGCCCTCCACTTT. Its protein is CASSFRQATALHF.

This clone was found once. This chain connects TRBV4-1 to TRBJ1-3; tentatively, D is TRBD1 (5 bases). The V end lost 5 bases, the J end lost 4 bases, and 15 bases lay between the germline ends. Germline CDR1 MGHRA, CDR2 YSYEKL. The CDR3 sequence is 15 residues long. DNA for the CDR3: TGCGCCAGCAGCTGGTTGGGGGGGGACGGAAACACCATATATTTT. The encoded protein is CASSWLGGDGNTIYF.

The V call is TRBV29-1, the J call TRBJ2-7; 9 nucleotides line up with TRBD1. V was pared by 0 bases and J by 0 bases, with 9 bases of the junction left unmatched. CDR3 length equals 17 residues. Germline V gene lookup returns CDR1 SQVTM and CDR2 ANQGSEA. CDR3 coding DNA: TGCAGCGTTGAAGACAACACAGGGACAGGGAGCTCCTACGAGCAGTACTTC. It encodes CSVEDNTGTGSSYEQYF.

There are a few counts of this clone. The J gene is TRBJ1-6, the V gene TRBV6-5, with 7 bases fitting TRBD1. V lost 8 bases to trimming and J lost 7 bases; unmatched junction nucleotides: 11. CDR3 size: 15 residues. The germline V gene encodes CDR1 MNHEY and CDR2 SVGAGI. CDR3 nucleotides: TGTGCCAGCCAAGGGACAGCAGTCTTGAATTCACCCCTCCACTTT. As protein: CASQGTAVLNSPLHF.

The chain couples TRBV7-3 to TRBJ2-2, with D tentatively TRBD1 (7 bases). The germline V gene encodes CDR1 SGHTA and CDR2 FQGTGA. With 2 bases removed from V and 8 bases from J, the gap between germline ends came to 15 bases. CDR3 length: 15 amino acids. The CDR3 is CASSLGGTVMGELFF. In DNA form, the CDR3 reads TGTGCCAGCAGCTTAGGCGGGACAGTCATGGGGGAGCTGTTTTTT.

The V and J genes are TRBV6-5 and TRBJ2-1; 9 bases align to TRBD1. The germline V gene encodes CDR1 MNHEY and CDR2 SVGAGI. This CDR3 region has 14 residues. The V gene end was trimmed by 6 bases and the J gene end by 1 base; junction bases not matched to a gene: 1. Written as DNA, the CDR3 is TGTGCCAGCAGAGGACAGGGGTCCTACAATGAGCAGTTCTTC. It codes for CASRGQGSYNEQFF.

V and J are TRBV6-6 and TRBJ1-4, with D possibly matching TRBD1 (5 bases). CDR1 and CDR2 from the germline V gene are MNHNY and SVGAGI (reference sequence). V lost 8 bases, J lost 8 bases, and 12 bases lay in between. The CDR3 totals 12 residues. CDR3 residues: CASRDSQEKLFF. The CDR3 bases are TGTGCCAGCCGCGACAGTCAGGAAAAACTGTTTTTT.

This sequence joins TRBV15 and TRBJ1-5, with a tentative D call TRBD1 (5 bases). Germline-derived CDR1 and CDR2 are LNHNV and YYDKDF (reference sequence). The CDR3 has 14 amino acids. With 3 bases removed from V and 6 bases from J, the gap between germline ends came to 12 bases. The CDR3 loop is CATSRAGGSQPQHF. CDR3 sequence (DNA): TGTGCCACCAGCAGGGCGGGGGGGAGTCAGCCCCAGCATTTT.

The chain is built from TRBV7-8 and TRBJ1-2; 7 bases map to TRBD1. CDR1 and CDR2 from the germline V gene are SGHVS and FQNEAQ. Trimming cost V 1 base and J 10 bases; bases outside gene matches: 9. The CDR3 contains 14 residues. The CDR3 nucleotides read TGTGCCAGCAGCTTAGTCAGGGGGAGTAAGGACTACACCTTC. Its translation: CASSLVRGSKDYTF.

V usage is TRBV4-2 and J usage is TRBJ2-2, with D possibly being TRBD2 (6 bases). V was pared by 1 base and J by 3 bases, with 6 bases between. CDR3 size: 14 residues. CDR1 is LGHNA and CDR2 is YNFKEQ in the germline V gene. The DNA for the CDR3 is TGTGCCAGCAGCCAAGGGGGGGACACCGGGGAGCTGTTTTTT. Amino acid sequence: CASSQGGDTGELFF.

This CDR3 reads CASSLQGSINQPQHF. The CDR3 region has the DNA TGTGCCAGCAGCTTACAGGGGAGTATCAATCAGCCCCAGCATTTT. This rearrangement joins TRBV5-4 to TRBJ1-5; 7 nucleotides agree with TRBD1. Trimming cost V 2 bases and J 3 bases; bases outside gene matches: 5. The CDR3 sequence is 15 residues long. Germline V gene lookup returns CDR1 SGHNT and CDR2 YYREEE (reference sequence).

V is TRBV9 and J is TRBJ2-1, with TRBD2 identical over 10 bases. The CDR3 is 16 residues long. Germline assignment: CDR1 SGDLS and CDR2 YYNGEE. V lost 0 bases and J lost 7; bases outside the gene matches: 7. CDR3 sequence: CASSVGASGGFNEQFF. The DNA of the CDR3 is TGTGCCAGCAGCGTAGGGGCTAGCGGGGGATTTAATGAGCAGTTCTTC.

This chain connects TRBV10-3 to TRBJ2-2, with D possibly matching TRBD1 (6 bases). Germline V gene lookup returns CDR1 ENHRY and CDR2 SYGVKD. This CDR3 spans 16 amino acids. V lost 0 bases to trimming and J lost 4 bases, with 12 bases between them. The CDR3 sequence: CAISESTGSGTGELFF. As DNA, the CDR3 is TGTGCCATCAGTGAGTCGACAGGTTCAGGCACCGGGGAGCTGTTTTTT.

The chain links TRBV21-1 to TRBJ2-3; the table gives TRBD1 as D, unverified against the DNA. TRBV21-1 has pseudogene status. CDR3 length equals 15 residues. The CDR3 sequence: CASSRWGHSTDTQYF. The CDR3 DNA is TGTGCCAGCAGCAGATGGGGGCATAGCACAGATACGCAGTATTTT.

The chain has TRBV7-9 and TRBJ2-7; 8 bases match TRBD1. Germline V gene data show CDR1 as SEHNR and CDR2 as FQNEAQ (reference sequence). V was clipped by 3 bases and J by 3 bases; unmatched bases: 19. CDR3 length equals 19 residues. The DNA of the CDR3 is TGTGCCAGCAGCTTTCTCCATACCGGCAGGGGGCCCCCTAACTACGAGCAGTACTTC. It specifies CASSFLHTGRGPPNYEQYF. Full variable domain (missing parts from reference TRBV7-9 and TRBJ2-7): DTGVSQNPRHKITKRGQNVTFRCDPISEHNRLYWYRQTLGQGPEFLTYFQNEAQLEKSRLLSDRFSAERPKGSFSTLEIQRTEQGDSAMYLCASSFLHTGRGPPNYEQYFGPGTRLTVT.

This chain links TRBV10-3 with TRBJ2-3; 11 bases fit TRBD2. V gave up 1 base and J gave up 5 bases; unmatched junction bases: 5. Germline assignment: CDR1 ENHRY and CDR2 SYGVKD. The CDR3 covers 16 residues. CDR3 in DNA: TGTGCCATCAGTGAGTTGACTAGCGGGGAGAGAGATACGCAGTATTTT. Translated, it gives CAISELTSGERDTQYF.

V and J are TRBV6-2 or TRBV6-3 and TRBJ1-5; tentative D call: TRBD1 (5 bases). CDR3 length equals 14 residues. Germline CDR1 and CDR2: MNHEY and SVGEGT. V lost 3 bases and J lost 5, with 11 bases in between. The CDR3 bases are TGTGCCAGCAGTTATGGCAGGGCAGATCAGCCCCAGCATTTT. Amino acids: CASSYGRADQPQHF.

This CDR3 is CASSEVGGIASGAFF. For the CDR3, the DNA is TGTGCCAGCAGTGAAGTGGGGGGTATCGCAAGTGGGGCTTTCTTT. J is TRBJ1-1 and V is TRBV6-1, with D possibly being TRBD1 (5 bases). The V and J ends lost 1 base and 11 bases respectively, with 20 bases between them. The germline CDR1 and CDR2 sequences are MNHNS and SASEGT. This CDR3 has 15 residues.

The chain links TRBV11-2 to TRBJ2-5, with D unresolved. This CDR3 has 11 residues. Looked up from germline, CDR1 is SGHAT and CDR2 is FQNNGV. V was shortened by 4 bases and J by 5 bases, with 5 bases between the two germline ends. The CDR3: CASSYRETQYF. Written as DNA, the CDR3 is TGTGCCAGCAGCTACCGGGAGACCCAGTACTTC.

V and J are TRBV15 and TRBJ2-2, with D unclear. The V end was cut by 1 base, the J end by 4 bases, with 16 bases between. The length of the CDR3 is 17 residues. CDR1 LNHNV and CDR2 YYDKDF come from the germline V gene (reference sequence). CDR3 loop: CATSRGSVLGGTGELFF. CDR3 nucleotide sequence: TGTGCCACCAGCAGAGGCTCAGTTTTAGGCGGCACCGGGGAGCTGTTTTTT.

The chain carries TRBV28 and TRBJ2-5; 7 bases line up with TRBD2. The CDR3 loop spans 16 amino acids. J gave up 5 bases and V 5 bases, and 14 bases lay outside the gene matches. CDR1 and CDR2 (germline): MDHEN, SYDVKM. Written as DNA, the CDR3 is TGTGCCAGCAGTGGAGGAGAGCGGGGCCCCCCGGAGACCCAGTACTTC. Protein product: CASSGGERGPPETQYF. The complete variable domain, with remaining parts taken from reference TRBV28 and TRBJ2-5, reads DVKVTQSSRYLVKRTGEKVFLECVQDMDHENMFWYRQDPGLGLRLIYFSYDVKMKEKGDIPEGYSVSREKKERFSLILESASTNQTSMYLCASSGGERGPPETQYFGPGTRLLVL.